The 10 T cell receptor beta chains listed next were all sequenced from one sample in a study of Ad26.COV2.S vaccination and SARS-CoV-2 variants. Regarding treatment: around 19 received Ad26.COV2.S at low or high dose, single or two shots; about 5 received placebo; per-sample allocation not given. Sampling happened 63 days after the first vaccine or placebo injection. The data were produced by immunoSEQ multiplex PCR, yet TCRdb's version contains in-frame clones alone and is incomplete. The sample holds about 350,000 clones; roughly 91% are singletons and the top ten take around 4.5%. The sample in question was peripheral blood, obtained in a trial of Ad26.COV2.S vaccine versus placebo. These receptors all stem from a person between 18 and 65 years old who received the Ad26.COV2.S COVID-19 vaccine or a placebo.

CDR3 coding DNA: TGTGCCACCAGCAGAGATCGGGCTAGCGGGATGGTCGGGGAGCTGTTTTTT. It specifies CATSRDRASGMVGELFF. J is TRBJ2-2 and V is TRBV15; the match to TRBD2 covers 9 bases. The junction had 9 bases not matched to a gene; V was cut back by 0 bases and J by 7 bases. The CDR3 has 17 residues. Germline values: CDR1 LNHNV, CDR2 YYDKDF (reference sequence).

As concerns this clone: Within the sample, other DNA sequences also encode this same CDR3. The gene calls are TRBV6-1 and TRBJ2-7; tentatively, D is TRBD1 (6 bases). The germline CDR1 and CDR2 sequences are MNHNS and SASEGT. Trimming stripped 3 bases from V and 2 bases from J, with 8 bases between. The CDR3 runs to 13 residues. In DNA, the CDR3 is TGTGCCAGCAGTGACAGGGGACCCTACGAGCAGTACTTC. Amino acid sequence: CASSDRGPYEQYF.

The rearrangement links TRBV11-2 to TRBJ2-7; 8 positions match TRBD1. This CDR3 region has 15 residues. Germline V gene lookup returns CDR1 SGHAT and CDR2 FQNNGV. The junction had 13 bases not matched to a gene; V was cut back by 5 bases and J by 7 bases. The CDR3 sequence is CASSVYRDRSTEQYF. For the CDR3, the DNA is TGTGCCAGCAGCGTATACCGGGACAGGTCTACGGAGCAGTACTTC.

The chain recombines TRBV4-3 with TRBJ2-3; 13 positions match TRBD2. The CDR3 consists of 15 residues. After removal of 4 bases from V and 14 bases from J, the junction contained 12 bases not matched to a gene. Germline V gives CDR1 LGHNA, CDR2 YSLEER. This CDR3 is CASSPGTSGAGGLYF. CDR3 in DNA: TGCGCCAGCAGCCCCGGGACTAGCGGGGCCGGGGGATTGTATTTT.

V usage is TRBV15 and J usage is TRBJ2-7; either TRBD1 or TRBD2 may fit D (5 bases each). This CDR3 contains 15 residues. Trimming took off 0 bases at V and 2 bases at J, with 11 bases between the two ends. Germline loops: CDR1 LNHNV, CDR2 YYDKDF (reference sequence). The CDR3 spells CATSRDRDGTYEQYF. In nucleotides, the CDR3 is TGTGCCACCAGCAGAGACAGGGACGGTACCTACGAGCAGTACTTC.

The chain combines TRBV7-9 with TRBJ2-7; D possibly corresponds to TRBD1 (5 bases). Germline V gene data show CDR1 as SEHNR and CDR2 as FQNEAQ (reference sequence). This CDR3 contains 15 residues. V dropped 1 base and J dropped 5 bases, with 15 bases sitting between them. CDR3 DNA sequence: TGTGCCAGCAGCTTAGAAGGGGTTTGGGTCGACGAGCAGTACTTC. Its translation: CASSLEGVWVDEQYF. Using reference TRBV7-9 and TRBJ2-7 for the parts outside the CDR3, the full variable domain is DTGVSQNPRHKITKRGQNVTFRCDPISEHNRLYWYRQTLGQGPEFLTYFQNEAQLEKSRLLSDRFSAERPKGSFSTLEIQRTEQGDSAMYLCASSLEGVWVDEQYFGPGTRLTVT.

This clone showed up just a few times. The rearrangement links TRBV6-5 to TRBJ1-1, with unresolved D. Germline V CDR1 and CDR2: MNHEY, SVGAGI. This CDR3 is built from 15 residues. The V and J ends lost 4 bases and 1 base respectively, with 13 bases between them. This chain's CDR3 is CASSSPRTGNTEAFF. DNA for the CDR3: TGTGCCAGCAGTTCGCCTCGGACGGGGAACACTGAAGCTTTCTTT.

This clone appeared once. The chain links TRBV5-1 to TRBJ2-7, with TRBD1 as a possible D gene (6 bases). V lost 1 base and J 5 bases, leaving 16 bases between the germline ends. The CDR3 is 15 amino acids. The germline V gene has CDR1 SGHRS and CDR2 YFSETQ. CDR3 region: CASSLRGQYADEQYF. The CDR3, as DNA: TGCGCCAGCAGCTTGCGCGGACAGTACGCCGACGAGCAGTACTTC.

V and J are TRBV13 and TRBJ2-7; maybe TRBD2 (6 bases). The CDR3 spans 14 residues. Germline CDR1 and CDR2: PRHDT and FYEKMQ (reference sequence). Trimming took 0 bases from V and 5 from J, leaving 11 bases between them. The CDR3 DNA reads TGTGCCAGCAGCTTAGGTAGGAGGGCCCACGAGCAGTACTTC. Amino acid sequence: CASSLGRRAHEQYF.

The V and J genes are TRBV29-1 and TRBJ2-5, with 8 positions matching TRBD1. Germline-derived CDR1 and CDR2 are SQVTM and ANQGSEA. J gave up 4 bases and V 7 bases, and 5 bases lay outside the gene matches. This CDR3 is 12 amino acids long. The CDR3 loop reads CSARQGRETQYF. In nucleotides, the CDR3 is TGCAGCGCCCGACAGGGGCGAGAGACCCAGTACTTC.